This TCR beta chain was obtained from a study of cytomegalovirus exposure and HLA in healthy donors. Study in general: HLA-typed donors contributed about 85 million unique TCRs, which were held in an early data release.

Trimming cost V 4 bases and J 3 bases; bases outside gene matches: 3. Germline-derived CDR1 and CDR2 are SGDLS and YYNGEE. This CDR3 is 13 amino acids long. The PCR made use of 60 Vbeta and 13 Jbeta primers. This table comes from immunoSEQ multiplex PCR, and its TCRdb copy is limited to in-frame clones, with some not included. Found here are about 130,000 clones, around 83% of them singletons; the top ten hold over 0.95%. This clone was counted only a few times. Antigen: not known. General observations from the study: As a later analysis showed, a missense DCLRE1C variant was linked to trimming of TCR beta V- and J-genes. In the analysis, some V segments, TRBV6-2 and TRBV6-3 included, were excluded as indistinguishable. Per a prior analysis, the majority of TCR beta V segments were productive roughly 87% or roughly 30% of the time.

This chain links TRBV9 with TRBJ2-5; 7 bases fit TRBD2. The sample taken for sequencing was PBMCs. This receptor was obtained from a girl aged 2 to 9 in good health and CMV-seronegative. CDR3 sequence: CASSMGGEETQYF. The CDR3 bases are TGTGCCAGCAGCATGGGGGGGGAAGAGACCCAGTACTTC.